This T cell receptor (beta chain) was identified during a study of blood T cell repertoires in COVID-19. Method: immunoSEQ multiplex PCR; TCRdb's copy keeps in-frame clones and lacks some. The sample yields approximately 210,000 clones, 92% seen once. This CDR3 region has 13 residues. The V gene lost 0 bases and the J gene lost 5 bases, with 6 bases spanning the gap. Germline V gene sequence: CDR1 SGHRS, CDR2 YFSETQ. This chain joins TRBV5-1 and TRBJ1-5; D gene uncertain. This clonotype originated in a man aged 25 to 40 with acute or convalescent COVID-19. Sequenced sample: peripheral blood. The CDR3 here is CASSLGGDQPQHF. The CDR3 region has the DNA TGCGCCAGCAGCTTGGGGGGAGATCAGCCCCAGCATTTT.